The source of this T cell receptor beta chain is a study of blood T cell repertoires in COVID-19. About the research overall: There were acute and convalescent COVID-19 samples, and they came from the United States, Italy and Spain. The cDNA or gDNA used as material had been derived from T cells, B-cell-depleted T cells, or PBMCs.

The V end lost 4 bases, the J end lost 3 bases, and 11 bases lay between the germline ends. The CDR3 loop spans 13 amino acids. In germline, CDR1 is SGHRS, CDR2 YFSETQ. As processed by the authors: Researchers report that nucleated cell counts were estimated from reference gene primer amplification. Produced via immunoSEQ multiplex PCR; TCRdb's table is partial and in-frame only. For V, J and clone size, that table is used; D and trimming come from the DNA. The sample has about 59,000 clones, around 79% seen once. The rearrangement links TRBV5-1 to TRBJ2-7; D is undetermined. The receptor was isolated from a man aged 60 to 69 with acute or convalescent COVID-19. The sample taken for sequencing was peripheral blood. The CDR3, as DNA: TGCGCCAGCAGCCCCCAAGACATCTACGAGCAGTACTTC. Its protein is CASSPQDIYEQYF.